This TCR beta chain was recorded in a study of T-cell memory formation after mild COVID-19. This CDR3 spans 13 amino acids. One entry per CDR3 protein, called by TCRdb with MiXCR from the 5' RACE reads. The sample records under 300,000 distinct CDR3 sequences, over 15% being singletons. With respect to this clonotype: Compared with germline, one end of the junction differs, possibly owing to a read error.

This chain links TRBV12-3 or TRBV12-4 with TRBJ2-5; TRBD2 matches at 7 bases. The sample taken for sequencing was PBMCs or a T cell subset sorted from them (not recorded which). The sequence was obtained from a man between 18 and 29 years old who had mild COVID-19 (a few samples of this study predate the infection). Cell type and time point are not known. This CDR3 is CASSVGRGETKYF. The CDR3, as DNA: TGTGCCAGCAGCGTGGGGAGGGGAGAGACCAAGTACTTC.